This TCR beta chain was retrieved from a study of sequential checkpoint blockade in melanoma. The repertoire was sequenced with immunoSEQ multiplex PCR; TCRdb's copy has only in-frame clones and lacks some. The data contain fewer than 8,000 clones, roughly a quarter of them singletons. This CDR3 contains 14 residues. CDR1 MNHGY and CDR2 SAAAGT come from the germline V gene. The trim removed 2 bases at V and 4 bases at J, leaving 5 bases unmatched. Specified treatment: randomized to nivolumab then ipilimumab (arm A) or the reverse (arm B). This sequence joins TRBV6-8 and TRBJ2-7; TRBD1 agrees at 7 bases. This TCR came from a human donor with melanoma. Sequencing used tumor tissue (inferred from file names), obtained from a patient given nivolumab and ipilimumab in sequence. CDR3 amino acids: CASSYRGPEYEQYF. Here the CDR3 DNA reads TGTGCCAGCAGTTACAGGGGGCCGGAGTACGAGCAGTACTTC.